The subject of this entry is one T cell receptor (beta chain). Its antigen is unknown. This specimen belongs to a study of cytomegalovirus exposure and HLA in healthy donors. The overall study: T cells numbering 150 million to 200 million yielded around 120 million unique TCR beta sequences in an earlier analysis. Overall study findings and caveats: In a later analysis, TCR association rates varied by HLA locus: DRB1 most, HLA-C fewest.

CDR1 and CDR2 (germline): MNHEY, SVGAGI. The CDR3 sequence is 15 residues long. Trimming took 5 bases from V and 4 from J, leaving 14 bases between them. The PCR ran on 60 Vbeta and 13 Jbeta primers. TCRdb's copy holds only in-frame clones and misses some; the assay was immunoSEQ multiplex PCR. The repertoire holds under 300,000 clones, with roughly 89% as singletons. The rearrangement links TRBV6-5 to TRBJ2-2; D may be TRBD1 (5 bases). The TCR sequence derives from a man aged 35-49 years in good health and CMV-seropositive. Sequenced input: PBMCs. The CDR3 coding sequence is TGTGCCAGCAGTCGAATAGGGGTGTTCACCGGGGAGCTGTTTTTT. Translated, it gives CASSRIGVFTGELFF.